This TCR beta chain was recovered during a study of T cell responses to AZD1222 COVID-19 vaccine. Study findings and constraints: Donors in the cohort were predominantly white British and more often female, and clonal diversity was possibly underestimated.

Some clones are missing from TCRdb's copy, which holds only in-frame ones; the method was immunoSEQ multiplex PCR. The sample has over 120,000 clones, roughly 88% seen once. As for this clone: Its antigen is still unknown.

Germline V gives CDR1 MNHEY, CDR2 SMNVEV (reference sequence). V lost 8 bases, J lost 3 bases, and 4 bases stayed unmatched. The CDR3 totals 13 residues. The sequencing used peripheral blood, collected 28 days after the second dose of the MenACWY control vaccine. V is TRBV27 and J is TRBJ1-5; 7 nucleotides align to TRBD1. This clonotype was obtained from an adult who received the MenACWY meningococcal vaccine as a control. CDR3 in amino acids: CASSGQYNQPQHF. The CDR3 region has the DNA TGTGCCAGCTCGGGACAGTACAATCAGCCCCAGCATTTT.